Sequencing of this TCR beta chain was carried out in a study of cytomegalovirus exposure and HLA in healthy donors. Overall study findings and caveats: Reported results showed that the classifier diagnosed cytomegalovirus status with high specificity and sensitivity. A later analysis, which compared TCR beta chains of equal frequency, found the HLA-associated ones more clonally expanded.

This clone has more than one count but fewer than ten. The antigen is undetermined. CDR1 is MGHRA, CDR2 YSYEKL, per germline. Trimming took 4 bases from V and 5 from J; bases not matched to a gene: 7. The CDR3 has 14 residues. Vbeta (60) and Jbeta (13) primers were used in the PCR. Clones were read by immunoSEQ multiplex PCR, and TCRdb kept only the in-frame ones, dropping some. Here the sample spans 120,000 to 150,000 clones, 65% to 85% being singletons. Sample: PBMCs. The receptor was isolated from a woman between 40 and 55 years old in good health and CMV-seropositive. The chain couples TRBV4-1 to TRBJ1-1, with 7 bases fitting TRBD1. The CDR3 loop is CASSPLQGWTEAFF. The CDR3 bases are TGCGCCAGCAGCCCGCTACAGGGGTGGACTGAAGCTTTCTTT.